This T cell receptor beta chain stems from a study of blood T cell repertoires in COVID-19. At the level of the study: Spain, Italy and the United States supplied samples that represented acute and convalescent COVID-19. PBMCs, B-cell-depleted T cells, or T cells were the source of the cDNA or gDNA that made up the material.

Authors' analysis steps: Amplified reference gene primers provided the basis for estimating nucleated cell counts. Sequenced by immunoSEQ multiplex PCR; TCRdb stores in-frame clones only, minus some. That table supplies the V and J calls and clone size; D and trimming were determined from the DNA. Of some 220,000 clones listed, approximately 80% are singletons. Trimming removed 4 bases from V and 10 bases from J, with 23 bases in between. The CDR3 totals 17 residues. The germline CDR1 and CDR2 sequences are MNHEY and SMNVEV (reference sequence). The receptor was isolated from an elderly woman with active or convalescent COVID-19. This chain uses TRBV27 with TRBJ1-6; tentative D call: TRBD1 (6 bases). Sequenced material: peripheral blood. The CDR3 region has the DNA TGTGCCAGCAGTTACCGTTTACAGGGTGTATGGGGATCACCCCTCCACTTT. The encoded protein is CASSYRLQGVWGSPLHF.